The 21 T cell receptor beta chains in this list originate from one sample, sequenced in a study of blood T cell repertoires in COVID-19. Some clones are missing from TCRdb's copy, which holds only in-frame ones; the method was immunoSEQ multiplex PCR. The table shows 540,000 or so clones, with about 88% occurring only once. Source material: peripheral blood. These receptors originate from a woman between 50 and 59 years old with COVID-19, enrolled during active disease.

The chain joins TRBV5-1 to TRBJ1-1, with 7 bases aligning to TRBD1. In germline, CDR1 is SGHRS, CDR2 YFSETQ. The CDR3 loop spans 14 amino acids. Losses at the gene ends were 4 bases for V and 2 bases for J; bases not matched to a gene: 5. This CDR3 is CASSQGQSNTEAFF. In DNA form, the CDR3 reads TGCGCCAGCAGCCAGGGACAGAGTAACACTGAAGCTTTCTTT.

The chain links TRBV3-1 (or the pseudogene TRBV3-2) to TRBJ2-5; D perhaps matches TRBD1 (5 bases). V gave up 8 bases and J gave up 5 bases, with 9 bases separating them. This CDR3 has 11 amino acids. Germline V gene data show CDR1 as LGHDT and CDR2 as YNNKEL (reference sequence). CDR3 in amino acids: CASLGVETQYF. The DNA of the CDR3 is TGTGCCAGCCTAGGGGTGGAGACCCAGTACTTC.

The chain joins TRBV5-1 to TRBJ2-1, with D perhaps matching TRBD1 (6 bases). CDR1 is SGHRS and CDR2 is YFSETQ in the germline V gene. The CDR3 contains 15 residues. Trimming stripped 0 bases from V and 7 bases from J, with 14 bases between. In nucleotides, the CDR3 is TGCGCCAGCAGCTTGGAAGGGGACAAGATAAATGAGCAGTTCTTC. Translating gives CASSLEGDKINEQFF. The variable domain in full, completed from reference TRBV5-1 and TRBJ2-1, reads KAGVTQTPRYLIKTRGQQVTLSCSPISGHRSVSWYQQTPGQGLQFLFEYFSETQRNKGNFPGRFSGRQFSNSRSEMNVSTLELGDSALYLCASSLEGDKINEQFFGPGTRLTVL.

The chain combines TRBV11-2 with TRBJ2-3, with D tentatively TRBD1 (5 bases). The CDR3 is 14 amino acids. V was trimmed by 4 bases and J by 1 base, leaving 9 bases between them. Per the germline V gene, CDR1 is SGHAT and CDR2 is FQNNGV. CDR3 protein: CASSWGIGTDTQYF. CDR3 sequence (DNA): TGTGCCAGCAGCTGGGGCATTGGCACAGATACGCAGTATTTT.

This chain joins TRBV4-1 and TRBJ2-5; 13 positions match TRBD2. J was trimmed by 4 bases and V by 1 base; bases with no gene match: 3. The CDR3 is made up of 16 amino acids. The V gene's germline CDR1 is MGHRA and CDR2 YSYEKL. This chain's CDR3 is CASSQVGLAGIETQYF. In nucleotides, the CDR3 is TGCGCCAGCAGCCAAGTGGGACTAGCGGGGATAGAGACCCAGTACTTC.

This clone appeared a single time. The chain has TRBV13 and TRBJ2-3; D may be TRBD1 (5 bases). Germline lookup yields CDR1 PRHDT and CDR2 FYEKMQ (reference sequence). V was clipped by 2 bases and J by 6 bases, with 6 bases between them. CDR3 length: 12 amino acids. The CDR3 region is CASSLRGDTQYF. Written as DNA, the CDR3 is TGTGCCAGCAGCTTAAGGGGCGATACGCAGTATTTT.

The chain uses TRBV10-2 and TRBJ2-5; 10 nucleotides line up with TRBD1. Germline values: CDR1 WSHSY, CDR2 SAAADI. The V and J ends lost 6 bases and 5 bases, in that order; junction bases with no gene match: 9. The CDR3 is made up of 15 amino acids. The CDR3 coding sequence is TGCGCCAGCAGCAACCCGGGACAGGGGTCGGAGACCCAGTACTTC. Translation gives CASSNPGQGSETQYF.

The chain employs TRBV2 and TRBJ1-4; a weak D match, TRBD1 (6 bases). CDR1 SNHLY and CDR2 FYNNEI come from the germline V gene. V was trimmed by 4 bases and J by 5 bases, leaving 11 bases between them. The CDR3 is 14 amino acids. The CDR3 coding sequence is TGTGCCAGCAGTGTGACAGGCCGGAATGAAAAACTGTTTTTT. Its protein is CASSVTGRNEKLFF.

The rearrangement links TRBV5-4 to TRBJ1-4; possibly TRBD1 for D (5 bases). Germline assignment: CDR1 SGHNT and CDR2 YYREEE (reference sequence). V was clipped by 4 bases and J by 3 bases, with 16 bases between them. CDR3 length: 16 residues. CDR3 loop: CASSRGGRGPNEKLFF. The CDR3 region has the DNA TGTGCCAGCAGCCGCGGTGGGAGGGGCCCTAATGAAAAACTGTTTTTT.

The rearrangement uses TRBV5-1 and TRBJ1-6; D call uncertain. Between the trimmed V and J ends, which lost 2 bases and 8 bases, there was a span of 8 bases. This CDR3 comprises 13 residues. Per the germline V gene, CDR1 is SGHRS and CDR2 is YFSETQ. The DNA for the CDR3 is TGCGCCAGCAGCTTAAGTGCGGATTCACCCCTCCACTTT. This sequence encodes CASSLSADSPLHF.

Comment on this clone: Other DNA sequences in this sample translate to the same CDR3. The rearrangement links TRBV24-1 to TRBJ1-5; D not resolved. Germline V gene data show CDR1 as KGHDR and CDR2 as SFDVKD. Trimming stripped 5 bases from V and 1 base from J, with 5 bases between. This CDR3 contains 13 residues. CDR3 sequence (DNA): TGTGCCACCAGTGGCGGGAGCAATCAGCCCCAGCATTTT. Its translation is CATSGGSNQPQHF.

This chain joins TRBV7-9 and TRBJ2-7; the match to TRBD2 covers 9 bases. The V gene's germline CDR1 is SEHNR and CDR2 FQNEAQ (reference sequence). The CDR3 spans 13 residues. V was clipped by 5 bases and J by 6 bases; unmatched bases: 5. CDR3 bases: TGTGCCAGCAGCCAAGGGACTAGCATCGAGCAGTACTTC. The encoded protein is CASSQGTSIEQYF.

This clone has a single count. The CDR3 sequence: CASSQTGGTEAFF. Here the CDR3 DNA reads TGTGCCAGCAGTCAGACAGGGGGCACTGAAGCTTTCTTT. This rearrangement joins TRBV28 to TRBJ1-1; 9 bases agree with TRBD1. V lost 5 bases and J lost 4; bases outside the gene matches: 2. The CDR3 runs 13 residues. Germline V lookup: CDR1 MDHEN, CDR2 SYDVKM.

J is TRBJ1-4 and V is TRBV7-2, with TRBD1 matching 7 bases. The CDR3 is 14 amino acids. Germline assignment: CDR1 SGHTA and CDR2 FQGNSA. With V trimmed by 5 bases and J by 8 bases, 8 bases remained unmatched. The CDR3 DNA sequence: TGTGCCAGCAGCATCGACAGGGTGGGGGAAAAACTGTTTTTT. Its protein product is CASSIDRVGEKLFF.

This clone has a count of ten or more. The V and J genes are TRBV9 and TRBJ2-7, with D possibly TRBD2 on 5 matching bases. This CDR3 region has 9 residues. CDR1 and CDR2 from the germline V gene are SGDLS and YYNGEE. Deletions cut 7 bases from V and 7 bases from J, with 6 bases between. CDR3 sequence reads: CASRREQYF. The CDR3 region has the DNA TGTGCCAGCCGGAGGGAGCAGTACTTC.

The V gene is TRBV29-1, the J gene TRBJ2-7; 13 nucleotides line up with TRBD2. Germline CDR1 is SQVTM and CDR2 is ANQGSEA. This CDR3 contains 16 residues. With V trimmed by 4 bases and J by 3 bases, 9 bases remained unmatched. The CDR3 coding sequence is TGCAGCGTTGGAGGACTAGCGGGGGCCCAGAACTACGAGCAGTACTTC. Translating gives CSVGGLAGAQNYEQYF.

The CDR3: CATSGSGNTIYF. As DNA, the CDR3 is TGTGCCACCAGCGGCAGTGGAAACACCATATATTTT. V and J are TRBV15 and TRBJ1-3; D unresolved. Trimming removed 5 bases from V and 3 bases from J, with 5 bases in between. This CDR3 has 12 amino acids. The germline V gene has CDR1 LNHNV and CDR2 YYDKDF (reference sequence).

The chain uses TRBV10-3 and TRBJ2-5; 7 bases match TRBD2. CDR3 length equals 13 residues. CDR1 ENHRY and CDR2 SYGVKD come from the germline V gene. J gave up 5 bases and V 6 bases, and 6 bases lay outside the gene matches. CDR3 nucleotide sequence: TGTGCCATCAGGGCGGGGGTCGGGGAGACCCAGTACTTC. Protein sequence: CAIRAGVGETQYF.

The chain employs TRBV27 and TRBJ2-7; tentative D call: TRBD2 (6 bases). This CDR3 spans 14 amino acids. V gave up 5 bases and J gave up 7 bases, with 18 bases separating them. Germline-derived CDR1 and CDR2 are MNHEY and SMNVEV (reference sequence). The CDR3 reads CASSPWPGLPEQYF. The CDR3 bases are TGTGCCAGCAGTCCCTGGCCGGGACTCCCAGAGCAGTACTTC.

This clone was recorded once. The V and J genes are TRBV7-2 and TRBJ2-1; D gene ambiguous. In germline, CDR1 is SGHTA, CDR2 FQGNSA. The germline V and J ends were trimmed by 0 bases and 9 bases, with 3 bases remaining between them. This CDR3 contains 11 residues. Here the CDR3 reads CASSLAIEQFF. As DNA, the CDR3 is TGTGCCAGCAGCTTAGCCATTGAGCAGTTCTTC.

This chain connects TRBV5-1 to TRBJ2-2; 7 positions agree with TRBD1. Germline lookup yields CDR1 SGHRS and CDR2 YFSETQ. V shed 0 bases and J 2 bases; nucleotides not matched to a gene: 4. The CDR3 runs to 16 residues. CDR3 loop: CASSLEGGENTGELFF. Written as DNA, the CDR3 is TGCGCCAGCAGCTTGGAAGGGGGCGAAAACACCGGGGAGCTGTTTTTT. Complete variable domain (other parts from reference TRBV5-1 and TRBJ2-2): KAGVTQTPRYLIKTRGQQVTLSCSPISGHRSVSWYQQTPGQGLQFLFEYFSETQRNKGNFPGRFSGRQFSNSRSEMNVSTLELGDSALYLCASSLEGGENTGELFFGEGSRLTVL.